This T cell receptor (beta chain) was observed in a study of blood T cell repertoires in COVID-19. Study-level information: Whether acute or convalescent, the COVID-19 samples came from the United States, Italy and Spain. The analysed material was cDNA or gDNA that came from T cells, B-cell-depleted T cells, or PBMCs.

Trimming stripped 3 bases from V and 0 bases from J, with 6 bases between. The CDR3 has 14 residues. Germline CDR1 MNHEY, CDR2 SVGAGI. Study processing details: The authors estimated nucleated cell counts from reference gene primer amplification. TCRdb's copy holds only in-frame clones and misses some; the assay was immunoSEQ multiplex PCR. The V and J calls and clone size come from that table; D and trimming were worked out from the DNA. The sample has tens of thousands of clones; 85% to 90% are singletons. The sequence came from a man in his 70s with acute or convalescent COVID-19. The chain employs TRBV6-5 and TRBJ1-3; D remains ambiguous. The sequencing input was peripheral blood. CDR3 nucleotides: TGTGCCAGCAGTTATGTCCGCTCTGGAAACACCATATATTTT. The encoded protein is CASSYVRSGNTIYF.